One and the same sample provided the 10 T cell receptor beta chains below, sequenced in a study of CD8 T cells in Susac syndrome. cDNA came from about 0.46 to 1 ug RNA primed by random hexamers. TCRdb independently ran MiXCR on the immunoSEQ multiplex PCR reads; one entry per CDR3 protein. The sample carries 150,000 to 200,000 distinct CDR3 sequences, approximately 95% recorded once. Source material: CD8+ T cells from PBMCs. The receptors here all came from a human donor with multiple sclerosis.

The V call is TRBV30, the J call TRBJ2-7, with 9 nucleotides matching TRBD2. This CDR3 is 14 amino acids long. The germline V gene encodes CDR1 GTSNPN and CDR2 SVGIG (reference sequence). J lost 4 bases, V lost 5 bases, and 9 bases had no gene match. This chain's CDR3 is CAWGLGLARYEQYF. CDR3 bases: TGTGCCTGGGGGTTGGGACTAGCCCGATACGAGCAGTACTTC.

V gene TRBV2 combines with J gene TRBJ2-1; tentative D call: TRBD1 (5 bases). CDR3 length: 13 amino acids. Germline values: CDR1 SNHLY, CDR2 FYNNEI. Trimming took off 8 bases at V and 0 bases at J, with 8 bases between the two ends. The CDR3 sequence: CASADSSYNEQFF. CDR3 DNA: TGTGCCAGCGCAGACAGCTCCTACAATGAGCAGTTCTTC.

This chain connects TRBV5-1 to TRBJ2-3; no clear D gene. The germline V and J ends were trimmed by 3 bases and 2 bases, with 16 bases remaining between them. Germline CDR1 and CDR2: SGHRS and YFSETQ. This CDR3 comprises 16 residues. The CDR3 coding sequence is TGCGCCAGCAGCTCCGCAGTAGCTGTTGTCACAGATACGCAGTATTTT. This gives the protein CASSSAVAVVTDTQYF.

This chain joins TRBV27 and TRBJ2-3; TRBD2 matches at 11 bases. Trimming removed 3 bases from V and 3 bases from J; junction bases left unmatched: 2. Germline CDR1 is MNHEY and CDR2 is SMNVEV (reference sequence). The CDR3 sequence is 15 residues long. The CDR3 sequence is CASSFRLAGTDTQYF. CDR3 nucleotides: TGTGCCAGCAGTTTCAGACTAGCGGGAACAGATACGCAGTATTTT.

The chain links TRBV3-1 to TRBJ2-1; D is tentatively TRBD1 or TRBD2 (5 bases each). Germline V gene lookup returns CDR1 LGHDT and CDR2 YNNKEL (reference sequence). The CDR3 extends over 15 amino acids. V lost 6 bases, J lost 4 bases, and 16 bases lay in between. DNA for the CDR3: TGTGCCAGCAGTGGGACGTTTCCGCCTTACAATGAGCAGTTCTTC. This codes for CASSGTFPPYNEQFF.

The chain links TRBV3-1 to TRBJ1-6; TRBD1 matches 7 bases. Germline-derived CDR1 and CDR2 are LGHDT and YNNKEL (reference sequence). V was clipped by 4 bases and J by 6 bases; unmatched bases: 18. The CDR3 is 19 residues long. CDR3 nucleotides: TGTGCCAGCAGCCCAATCCCGGGACAGATATATTGGCGTAATTCACCCCTCCACTTT. Its translation: CASSPIPGQIYWRNSPLHF.

V is TRBV29-1 and J is TRBJ1-2, with D maybe TRBD1 (6 bases). V dropped 5 bases and J dropped 1 base, with 8 bases sitting between them. Germline V gives CDR1 SQVTM, CDR2 ANQGSEA. The CDR3 runs to 12 residues. The CDR3 is CSVLDSNYGYTF. CDR3 coding DNA: TGCAGCGTTCTGGACAGTAACTATGGCTACACCTTC.

The genes are TRBV5-1 and TRBJ2-1, with TRBD2 identical over 10 bases. The length of the CDR3 is 14 residues. Germline trimming cut 4 bases from V and 6 bases from J; bases unmatched to any gene: 4. Germline assignment: CDR1 SGHRS and CDR2 YFSETQ. CDR3 in amino acids: CASSPSGGSNEQFF. CDR3 DNA sequence: TGCGCCAGCAGCCCTAGCGGGGGAAGCAATGAGCAGTTCTTC.

The genes are TRBV7-6 and TRBJ2-7; maybe TRBD1 (5 bases). Germline V CDR1 and CDR2: SGHVS, FNYEAQ. Trimming pared 0 bases from V and 6 bases from J, leaving 12 bases between. The CDR3 extends over 14 amino acids. The CDR3 bases are TGTGCCAGCAGCTTAGCGGGCCAGGGATCCGAGCAGTACTTC. Its protein product is CASSLAGQGSEQYF.

This clonotype appeared once. The chain employs TRBV13 and TRBJ2-6; weak D call: TRBD2 (6 bases). The germline CDR1 and CDR2 sequences are PRHDT and FYEKMQ (reference sequence). This CDR3 contains 13 residues. The V gene lost 8 bases and the J gene lost 3 bases, with 8 bases spanning the gap. This CDR3 reads CASQEGGANVLTF. CDR3 in DNA: TGTGCCAGCCAGGAGGGTGGGGCCAACGTCCTGACTTTC.